This T cell receptor beta chain is drawn from a study of blood T cell repertoires in COVID-19. Data came from immunoSEQ multiplex PCR; TCRdb stores just in-frame clones and leaves some out. The sample consists of almost 350,000 clones, more than 70% of them appearing once. This sequence was found in a woman aged 55-70 years with COVID-19, enrolled during active disease. Specimen: peripheral blood.

Here the CDR3 reads CASSTDRGSYNEQFF. The CDR3 bases are TGTGCCAGCAGTACAGACAGGGGTTCATACAATGAGCAGTTCTTC. The J gene is TRBJ2-1, the V gene TRBV6-5; 8 nucleotides match TRBD1. The J segment lost 4 bases and the V segment lost 5 bases, leaving 7 bases of the junction unmatched. The CDR3 totals 15 residues. Germline V gene lookup returns CDR1 MNHEY and CDR2 SVGAGI.